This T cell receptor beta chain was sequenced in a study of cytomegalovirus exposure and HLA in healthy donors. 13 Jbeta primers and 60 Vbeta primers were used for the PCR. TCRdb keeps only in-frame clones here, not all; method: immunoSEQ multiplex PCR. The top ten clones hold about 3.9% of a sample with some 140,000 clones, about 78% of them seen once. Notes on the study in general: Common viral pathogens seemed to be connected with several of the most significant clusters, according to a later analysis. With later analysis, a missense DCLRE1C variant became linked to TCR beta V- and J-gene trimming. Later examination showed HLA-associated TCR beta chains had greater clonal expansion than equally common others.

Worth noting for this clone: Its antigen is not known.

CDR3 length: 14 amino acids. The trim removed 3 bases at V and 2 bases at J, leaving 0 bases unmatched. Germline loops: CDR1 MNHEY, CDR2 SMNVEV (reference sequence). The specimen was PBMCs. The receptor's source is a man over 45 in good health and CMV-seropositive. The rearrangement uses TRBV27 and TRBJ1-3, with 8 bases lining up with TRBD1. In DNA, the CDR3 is TGTGCCAGCAGTTTGACAGGGGCTGGAAACACCATATATTTT. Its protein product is CASSLTGAGNTIYF.